This T cell receptor (beta chain) was documented in a study of cytomegalovirus exposure and HLA in healthy donors (dated by TCRdb to about 2017). Broadly, across the study: According to an earlier analysis of several hundred of the donors, 150 million to 200 million T cells yielded 95 million to 140 million unique TCR beta sequences and more than 250 Gb of sequence data. Every discovery cohort repertoire had been produced on one sequencing platform. Approximately 300 gigabases of sequencing data and 70 million to 100 million unique TCR sequences made up an early release that covered nearly 650 HLA-typed donors. To decide whether each TCR beta V gene segment behaved as functional or pseudogenic, an earlier analysis of fewer than 750 of the donors relied on high-throughput TCR beta sequencing. A later genetic analysis took genome-wide SNP genotypes for about three fifths of the 666 donors and used that subset as a discovery cohort. In a later analysis, previously published TCR beta repertoires from 550 to 700 donors were re-analyzed and high-resolution HLA genotyping was added so that TCR occurrence patterns could be studied. Besides the first cohort of roughly 640 subjects, a separate validation cohort made up of over a hundred different subjects was used. Using immunosequencing, the study profiled T cell repertoires from around 670 subjects and related those repertoires to cytomegalovirus serostatus. Class I and class II HLA loci were covered by the typing at four-digit resolution. The number of typed donors differed by locus: 629-630 for A, B, C, DRB1 and DQB1; 522 for DQA1; 606 for DPA1; and about 450 for DPB1. Of the roughly 400 genotyped donors, 81% were placed in the genetic ancestry cluster associated with self-reported Caucasian donors. Among about 360 genotyped donors of the cohort, an average of around 240,000 unique TCR beta nucleotide sequences were sequenced per donor, roughly 20% of them non-productive. Roughly 5 DR-DQ haplotypes were handled as single units for association and clustering, since linkage in the cohort was strong. Rather than using new phenotypic data, the later analysis identified candidate immune exposures from TCR beta sequences and from how often those sequences occurred across donors. Alongside the repertoire data, information on donor age, sex, ethnicity and CMV serostatus was compiled. The study aimed to test whether cataloging public T cell receptors could reveal signatures of past pathogen exposure. High-throughput TCR immunosequencing, statistical association of individual TCRs with disease status, and machine learning were combined to predict cytomegalovirus infection status.

Library method: the immunoSEQ multiplex PCR assay. The multiplex PCR relied on a mix of 60 forward primers for TCR Vbeta segments and 13 reverse primers for TCR Jbeta segments. Amplification of the CDR3 region of rearranged TCR beta genes was performed with a multiplex PCR assay on genomic DNA. On the Illumina HiSeq System, the amplified TCR beta libraries were sequenced as 87-base-pair reads. On the authors' methods: In a later analysis, tens of millions of unique TCR beta chains were counted across the 650 to 750 repertoires, and approximately 9.9 million of these chains were shared by at least two donors. Raw reads were error-corrected and collapsed into unique sequences with a nearest-neighbor algorithm that merged closely related sequences to remove PCR and sequencing errors. Alignment of CDR3 sequences to IMGT reference sequences was used to assign V, D and J gene segments. For a sequence to be retained, a match of at least six nucleotides to both a V gene segment and a J gene segment was required. A rearrangement counted as productive if the CDR3 had no stop codons and remained in frame with V and J, and every other rearrangement counted as non-productive. CDR3 was defined according to IMGT convention as the region running from the second conserved V-encoded cysteine to the conserved J-encoded phenylalanine. The earlier analysis of approximately 500 of the donors excluded sequences that lacked an unambiguous match to a single V gene segment. In an earlier analysis of around 590 of the donors, a V segment was called functional when productive rearrangements were above 56.7%, and segregating when the standard deviation between donors exceeded 5%. A statistical classification framework was developed to diagnose cytomegalovirus status using the catalog of TCR beta chain sequences. V and J gene assignment, in a later analysis, came from comparing TCR nucleotide sequences with IMGT/GENE-DB human TR gene sequences. The TCRdist pipeline was used in a later analysis to assign CDR3 sequences and most-parsimonious VDJ recombination scenarios. In a later analysis, each TCR beta chain was defined by its CDR3 amino acid sequence together with its V-gene family, and reads without a unique V-gene family were excluded. In a later analysis, fewer than 650 highly shared, low-generation-probability nucleotide sequences were removed to address suspected cross-contamination and a sequencing artifact. A later analysis calculated a clonal expansion index for each public chain from normalized within-repertoire ranks of inferred template counts. Generation probabilities in a later analysis came from a VDJ recombination model fitted to out-of-frame rearrangements, and those results were checked against IGoR. A later analysis scored TCR-TCR, TCR-HLA and TCR-CMV co-occurrence with hypergeometric tests, applying a repertoire-size bias correction to TCR pairs. False discovery rates were estimated in a later analysis by permuting HLA or CMV assignments 20 times. In a later analysis, co-occurring TCRs were grouped using DBSCAN, and TCRdist sequence similarity was added for clustering within HLA-allele-positive subsets. For co-occurrence clustering, repertoires with fewer than 30,000 or more than 120,000 public chains were excluded, along with five or six repertoires with anomalous nucleotide sharing. Not all clones reach the TCRdb copy of this immuneACCESS table, which keeps in-frame sequences only. Checked studies attribute under half of the gap to unresolved V genes and leave the rest unexplained. From that table come the V and J calls and clone size; the DNA was used to work out D and trimming. The sample table holds some 44,000 clones, of which 87% were seen once. Of the sample, 8% falls within the top ten clones.

The cohort consisted of 600 to 750 healthy bone marrow donors. At the time of sampling, all cohort members were nominally healthy, though unrecorded immune exposures were likely present. The donor tested CMV seropositive and was one of the 289 seropositive cohort members. Each donor provided a peripheral blood sample, and peripheral blood mononuclear cells were used for TCR beta sequencing. The Qiagen DNeasy Blood Extraction Kit was used to extract genomic DNA from the blood cell samples. Summary of the overall study and its limitations: Because counts were too low, seventeen rarely observed V segments, including chromosome 9 orphons, were left out of the earlier analysis of 587 of the donors. In a later genetic analysis, fewer N-insertions in productive TCRs were reported among donors in an Asian-associated ancestry cluster than the approximately 710-donor mean. In an earlier analysis of fewer than 750 of the donors, most TCR beta V segments were observed in productive rearrangements about 90% or about 30% of the time, broadly matching IMGT annotations. A further reported finding was that TCR beta sequences accurately predicted the HLA-A and HLA-B alleles for most subjects in the first cohort. In this cohort, only TCR beta chains were sequenced, and detectable features were limited by the absence of alpha or paired-chain data. In a later analysis, TCR association rates were found to vary across HLA loci, with the most associated TCRs seen for DRB1 alleles and the fewest for HLA-C alleles. In a later analysis, HLA-associated TCR beta chains showed more clonal expansion and lower generation probabilities than non-associated chains that were equally common. According to a later analysis, most CMV-associated TCR beta chains appeared to be HLA-restricted, and the HLA associations seemed to be driven largely by CMV exposure. The presence/absence analyses assumed that sequencing depth was roughly uniform across donors, and that assumption may not be true. Because HLA typing was unavailable for some donors at each locus, only the typed subset was used in association tests. A total of about 180 TCR beta chains were listed by the study as associated with cytomegalovirus. Several of the top co-occurrence clusters appeared to be linked to parvovirus B19, influenza, CMV and Epstein-Barr virus, according to a later analysis. When HLA alleles, especially DR and DQ, strongly co-occurred, attributing TCR associations to individual alleles was difficult. In a later genetic analysis, a missense DCLRE1C variant was associated with V-gene and J-gene trimming of TCR beta chains, and the association was replicated in an independent cohort. The classifier was reported to diagnose cytomegalovirus status with high specificity and sensitivity in both the original and validation cohorts. A few of the identified cytomegalovirus-associated TCR beta chains were confirmed in vitro to be specific for cytomegalovirus antigens. Across donors, most TCR sequences were observed very rarely, whereas some public TCRs were present in many individuals. CMV serostatus was the only immune exposure information available for the cohort. A later analysis associated about 18,000 TCR beta sequences with specific HLA alleles at a false discovery rate of 0.05. Linkage disequilibrium might explain the correlated functional status among segregating V segments, but an unknown experimental factor could not be excluded. According to the authors, the approach could potentially be generalized to other disease states and immunological phenotypes. A cluster of highly shared sequence variants was judged likely to be a technical artifact of the sequencing pipeline.

In the case of this clone: Its antigen specificity is not known. Qualities for individual bases were not recorded, and no much larger clone is one base off.

Sequences were obtained from PBMCs. The receptor's source is a woman in her thirties or forties in good health and CMV-seropositive.

The CDR3 loop reads CASSTMRPGQGRHEQFF. The nucleotide sequence is TGTGCCAGCAGTACTATGCGACCGGGACAGGGTAGGCATGAGCAGTTCTTC. The rearrangement joined TRBV28 to TRBJ2-1; the junction holds 9 bases that match TRBD1. V trim: 5 bases; J trim: 8 bases; unmatched bases: 16. From its cysteine to its phenylalanine, the CDR3 spans 17 amino acids. Here the CDR3 DNA is all that survives: 51 bases in frame from base 1. Looking up the germline V gene yields CDR1 MDHEN and CDR2 SYDVKM.